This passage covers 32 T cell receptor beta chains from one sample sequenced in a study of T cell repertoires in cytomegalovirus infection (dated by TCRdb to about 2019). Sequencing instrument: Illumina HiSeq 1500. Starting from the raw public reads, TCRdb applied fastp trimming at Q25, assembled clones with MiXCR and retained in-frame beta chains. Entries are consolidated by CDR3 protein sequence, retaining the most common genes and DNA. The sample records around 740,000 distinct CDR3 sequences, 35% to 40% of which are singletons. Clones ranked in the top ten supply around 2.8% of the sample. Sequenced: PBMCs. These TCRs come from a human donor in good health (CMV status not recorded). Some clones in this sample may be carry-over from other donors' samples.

In DNA, the CDR3 is TGTGCCAGCGGTGGACAGGGAGGCGGCTACACCTTC. As protein: CASGGQGGGYTF. The V call is TRBV28, the J call TRBJ1-2, with 8 bases that match TRBD1. CDR3 length: 12 residues. CDR1 and CDR2 from the germline V gene are MDHEN and SYDVKM. V dropped 8 bases and J dropped 8; count of bases not matched to a gene: 7.

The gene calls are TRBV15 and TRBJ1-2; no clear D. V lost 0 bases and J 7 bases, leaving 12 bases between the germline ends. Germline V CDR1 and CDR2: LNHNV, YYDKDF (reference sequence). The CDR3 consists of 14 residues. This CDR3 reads CATSRDQQGIGYTF. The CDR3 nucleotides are TGTGCCACCAGCAGAGATCAACAAGGGATTGGCTACACCTTC.

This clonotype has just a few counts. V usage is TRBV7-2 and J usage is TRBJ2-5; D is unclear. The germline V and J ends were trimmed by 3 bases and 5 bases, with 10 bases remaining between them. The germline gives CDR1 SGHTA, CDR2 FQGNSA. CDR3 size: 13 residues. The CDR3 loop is CASSFVPGETQYF. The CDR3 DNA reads TGTGCCAGCAGCTTCGTCCCTGGGGAGACCCAGTACTTC.

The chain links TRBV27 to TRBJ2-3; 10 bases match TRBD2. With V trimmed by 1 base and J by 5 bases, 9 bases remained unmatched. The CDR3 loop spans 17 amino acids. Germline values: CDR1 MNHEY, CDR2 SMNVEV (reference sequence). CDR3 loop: CASSLYPSGSVGDTQYF. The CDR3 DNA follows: TGTGCCAGCAGTTTATACCCTAGCGGGAGTGTGGGAGATACGCAGTATTTT.

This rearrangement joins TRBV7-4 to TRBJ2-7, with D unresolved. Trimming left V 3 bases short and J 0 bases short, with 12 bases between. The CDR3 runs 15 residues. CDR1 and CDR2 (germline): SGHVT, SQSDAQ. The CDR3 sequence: CASSFGKGYSYEQYF. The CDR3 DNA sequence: TGTGCCAGCAGCTTTGGGAAGGGCTACTCCTACGAGCAGTACTTC.

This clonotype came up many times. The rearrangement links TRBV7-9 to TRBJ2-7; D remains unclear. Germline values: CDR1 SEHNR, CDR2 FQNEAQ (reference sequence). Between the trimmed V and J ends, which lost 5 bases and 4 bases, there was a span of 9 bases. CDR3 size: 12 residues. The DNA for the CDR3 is TGTGCCAGCAGCAAGACCGAGTACGAGCAGTACTTC. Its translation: CASSKTEYEQYF.

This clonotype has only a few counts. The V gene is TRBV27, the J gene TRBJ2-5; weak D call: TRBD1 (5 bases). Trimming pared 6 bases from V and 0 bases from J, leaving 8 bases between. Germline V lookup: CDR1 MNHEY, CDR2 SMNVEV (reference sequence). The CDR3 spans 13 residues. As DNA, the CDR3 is TGTGCCAGCAGACCCAGGGACCAAGAGACCCAGTACTTC. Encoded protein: CASRPRDQETQYF.

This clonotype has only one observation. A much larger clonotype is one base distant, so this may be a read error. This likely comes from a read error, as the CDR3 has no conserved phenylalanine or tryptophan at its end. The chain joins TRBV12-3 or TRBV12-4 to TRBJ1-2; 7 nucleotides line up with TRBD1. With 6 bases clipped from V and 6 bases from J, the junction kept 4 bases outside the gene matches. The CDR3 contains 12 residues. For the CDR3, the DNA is TGTGCCAGCAGCTTTGGGACAGATGGCTACACCTTA. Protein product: CASSFGTDGYTL.

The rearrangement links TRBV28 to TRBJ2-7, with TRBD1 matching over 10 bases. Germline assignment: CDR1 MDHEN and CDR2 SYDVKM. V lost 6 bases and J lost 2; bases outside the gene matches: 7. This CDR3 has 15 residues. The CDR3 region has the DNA TGTGCCAGCAGAGACCCGGGACAGGGGACCTACGAGCAGTACTTC. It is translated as CASRDPGQGTYEQYF.

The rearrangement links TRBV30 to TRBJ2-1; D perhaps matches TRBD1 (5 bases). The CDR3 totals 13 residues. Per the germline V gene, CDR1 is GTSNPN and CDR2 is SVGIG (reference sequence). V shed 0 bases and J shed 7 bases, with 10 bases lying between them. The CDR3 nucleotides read TGTGCCTGGAGTGTAATAGGACAAAATGAGCAGTTCTTC. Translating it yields CAWSVIGQNEQFF.

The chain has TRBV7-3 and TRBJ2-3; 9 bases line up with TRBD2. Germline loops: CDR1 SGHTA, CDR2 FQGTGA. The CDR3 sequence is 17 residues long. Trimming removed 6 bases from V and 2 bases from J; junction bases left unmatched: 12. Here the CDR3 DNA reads TGTGCCAGCAGTGGATATTCTAGCGGGGCATACACAGATACGCAGTATTTT. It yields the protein CASSGYSSGAYTDTQYF.

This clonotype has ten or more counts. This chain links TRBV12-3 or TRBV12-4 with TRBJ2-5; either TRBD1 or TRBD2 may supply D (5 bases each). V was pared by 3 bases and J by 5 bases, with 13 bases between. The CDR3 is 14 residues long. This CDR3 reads CASSFGTVMETQYF. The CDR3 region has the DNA TGTGCCAGCAGTTTTGGGACCGTTATGGAGACCCAGTACTTC.

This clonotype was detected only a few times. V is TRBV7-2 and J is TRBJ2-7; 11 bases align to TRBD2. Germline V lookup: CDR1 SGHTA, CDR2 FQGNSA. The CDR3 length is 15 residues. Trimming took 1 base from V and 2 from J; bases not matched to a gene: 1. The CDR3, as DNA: TGTGCCAGCAGCTTAGAGGGACTAGCGGCCTACGAGCAGTACTTC. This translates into CASSLEGLAAYEQYF.

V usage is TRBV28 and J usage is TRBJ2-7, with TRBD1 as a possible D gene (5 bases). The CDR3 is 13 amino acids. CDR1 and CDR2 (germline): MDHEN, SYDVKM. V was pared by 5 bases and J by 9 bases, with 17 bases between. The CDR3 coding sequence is TGTGCCAGCAGTATCACACAGTCAGGGTGGCAGTACTTC. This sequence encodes CASSITQSGWQYF.

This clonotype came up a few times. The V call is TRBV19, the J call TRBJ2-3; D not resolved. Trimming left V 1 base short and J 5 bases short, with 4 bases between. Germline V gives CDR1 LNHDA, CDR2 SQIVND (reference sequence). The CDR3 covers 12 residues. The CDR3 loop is CASSIVRDTQYF. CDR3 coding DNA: TGTGCCAGTAGTATAGTTAGAGATACGCAGTATTTT.

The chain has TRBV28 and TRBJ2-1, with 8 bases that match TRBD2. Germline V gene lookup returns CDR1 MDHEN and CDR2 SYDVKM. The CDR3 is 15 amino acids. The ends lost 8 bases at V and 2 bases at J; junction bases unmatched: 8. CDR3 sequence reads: CASQGRSGAYNEQFF. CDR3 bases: TGTGCCAGCCAAGGCCGTAGCGGGGCCTACAATGAGCAGTTCTTC. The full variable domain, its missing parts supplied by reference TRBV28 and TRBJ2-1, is DVKVTQSSRYLVKRTGEKVFLECVQDMDHENMFWYRQDPGLGLRLIYFSYDVKMKEKGDIPEGYSVSREKKERFSLILESASTNQTSMYLCASQGRSGAYNEQFFGPGTRLTVL.

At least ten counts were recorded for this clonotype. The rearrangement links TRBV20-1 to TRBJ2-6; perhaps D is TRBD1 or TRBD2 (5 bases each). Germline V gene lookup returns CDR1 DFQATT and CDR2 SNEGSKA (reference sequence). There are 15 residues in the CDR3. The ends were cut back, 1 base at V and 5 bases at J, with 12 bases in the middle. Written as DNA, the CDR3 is TGCAGTGCTAGAGCCGGGGCCGACAGGGCCAACGTCCTGACTTTC. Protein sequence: CSARAGADRANVLTF.

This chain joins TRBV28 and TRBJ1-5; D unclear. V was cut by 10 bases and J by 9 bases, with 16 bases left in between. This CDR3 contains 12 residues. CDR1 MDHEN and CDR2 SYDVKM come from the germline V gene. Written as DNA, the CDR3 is TGTGCCACCGCGGACGGACGGTGGCCCCAGCATTTT. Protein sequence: CATADGRWPQHF.

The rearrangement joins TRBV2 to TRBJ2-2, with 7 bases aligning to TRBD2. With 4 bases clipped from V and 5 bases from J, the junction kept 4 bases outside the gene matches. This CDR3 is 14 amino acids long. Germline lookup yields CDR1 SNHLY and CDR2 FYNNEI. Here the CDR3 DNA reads TGTGCCAGCAGTGGGTCCGGGGGGACCGGGGAGCTGTTTTTT. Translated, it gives CASSGSGGTGELFF.

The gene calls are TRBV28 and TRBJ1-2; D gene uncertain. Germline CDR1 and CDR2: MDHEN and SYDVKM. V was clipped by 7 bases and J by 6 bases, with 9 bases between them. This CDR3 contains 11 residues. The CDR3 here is CASTRVDGYTF. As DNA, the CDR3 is TGTGCCAGCACCCGTGTAGATGGCTACACCTTC.

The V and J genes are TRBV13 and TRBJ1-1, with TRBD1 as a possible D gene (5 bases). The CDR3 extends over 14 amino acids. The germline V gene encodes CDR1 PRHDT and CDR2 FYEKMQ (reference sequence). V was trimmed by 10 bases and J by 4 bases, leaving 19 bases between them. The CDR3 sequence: CANSRTSRSTEAFF. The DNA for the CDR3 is TGTGCCAACAGTAGGACATCCCGGAGCACTGAAGCTTTCTTT.

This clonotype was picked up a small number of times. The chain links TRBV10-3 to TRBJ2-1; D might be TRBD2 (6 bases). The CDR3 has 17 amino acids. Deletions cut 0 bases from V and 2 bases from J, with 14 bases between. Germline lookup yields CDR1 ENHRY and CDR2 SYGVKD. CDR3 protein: CAISESGGGSPYNEQFF. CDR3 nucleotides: TGTGCCATCAGTGAGTCGGGGGGAGGTAGTCCCTACAATGAGCAGTTCTTC.

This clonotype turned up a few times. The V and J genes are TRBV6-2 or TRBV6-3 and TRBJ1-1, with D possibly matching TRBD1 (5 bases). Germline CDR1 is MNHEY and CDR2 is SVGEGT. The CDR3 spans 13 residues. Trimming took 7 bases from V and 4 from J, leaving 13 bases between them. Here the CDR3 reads CASKEGLGTEAFF. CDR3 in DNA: TGTGCCAGCAAGGAGGGGCTGGGCACTGAAGCTTTCTTT.

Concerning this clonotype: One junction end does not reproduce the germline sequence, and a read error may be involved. DNA of the CDR3: TGTGCCAGCAGTTTTGGAGAATACGGTATGCTTTTT. Protein sequence: CASSFGEYGMLF. This rearrangement joins TRBV12-3 or TRBV12-4 to TRBJ1-5; D gene unclear. CDR3 length: 12 amino acids.

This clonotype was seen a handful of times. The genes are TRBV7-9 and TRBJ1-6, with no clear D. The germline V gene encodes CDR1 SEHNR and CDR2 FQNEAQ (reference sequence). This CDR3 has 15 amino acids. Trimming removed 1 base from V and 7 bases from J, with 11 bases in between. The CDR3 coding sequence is TGTGCCAGCAGCTTAGACCGTTCCGGGAATTCACCCCTCCACTTT. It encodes CASSLDRSGNSPLHF.

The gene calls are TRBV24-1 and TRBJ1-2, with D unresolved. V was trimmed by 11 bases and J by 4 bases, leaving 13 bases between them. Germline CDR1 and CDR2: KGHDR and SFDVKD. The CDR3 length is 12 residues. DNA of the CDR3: TGTGCCATCATGGGTCCATTCTATGGCTACACCTTC. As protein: CAIMGPFYGYTF.

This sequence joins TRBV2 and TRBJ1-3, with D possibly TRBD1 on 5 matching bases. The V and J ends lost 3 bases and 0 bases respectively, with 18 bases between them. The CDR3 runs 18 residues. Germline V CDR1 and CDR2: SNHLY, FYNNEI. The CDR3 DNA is TGTGCCAGCAGTGATCACAGGAGGCCCTCAAACTCTGGAAACACCATATATTTT. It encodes CASSDHRRPSNSGNTIYF.

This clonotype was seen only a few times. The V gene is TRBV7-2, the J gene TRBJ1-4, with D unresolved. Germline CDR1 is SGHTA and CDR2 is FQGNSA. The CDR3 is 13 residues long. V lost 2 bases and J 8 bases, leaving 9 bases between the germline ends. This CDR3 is CASSLSTGEKLFF. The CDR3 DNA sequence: TGTGCCAGCAGCTTAAGTACCGGGGAAAAACTGTTTTTT.

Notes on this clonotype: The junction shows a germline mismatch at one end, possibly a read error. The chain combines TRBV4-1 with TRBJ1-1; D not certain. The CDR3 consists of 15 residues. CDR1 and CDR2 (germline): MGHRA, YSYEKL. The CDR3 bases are TGCGCCAGCATCCAAGATCGCAGACCGAACACTGAAGCTTTCTTT. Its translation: CASIQDRRPNTEAFF.

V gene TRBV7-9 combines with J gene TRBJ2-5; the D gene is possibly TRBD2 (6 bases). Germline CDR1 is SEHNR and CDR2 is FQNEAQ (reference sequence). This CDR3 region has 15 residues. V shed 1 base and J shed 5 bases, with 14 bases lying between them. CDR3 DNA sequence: TGTGCCAGCAGCTTAGGTTCCAGGGAGGCGGAGACCCAGTACTTC. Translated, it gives CASSLGSREAETQYF.

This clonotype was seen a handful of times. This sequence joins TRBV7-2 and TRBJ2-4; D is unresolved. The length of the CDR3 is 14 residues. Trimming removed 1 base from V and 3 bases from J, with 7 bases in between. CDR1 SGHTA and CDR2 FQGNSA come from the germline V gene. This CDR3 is CASSLGHIKNIQYF. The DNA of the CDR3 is TGTGCCAGCAGCTTAGGGCACATCAAAAACATTCAGTACTTC.

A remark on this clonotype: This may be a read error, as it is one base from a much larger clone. The CDR3 spells CASQSSYNSPLHF. The DNA of the CDR3 is TGTGCCAGCCAGAGCTCCTATAATTCACCCCTCCACTTT. The chain has TRBV12-3 or TRBV12-4 and TRBJ1-6; D is unclear. This CDR3 has 13 amino acids. Deletions cut 8 bases from V and 0 bases from J, with 5 bases between.